The source of this T cell receptor (beta chain) is a study of cytotoxic CD8 clonotypes in ibrutinib-treated CLL. The study, taken as a whole, reports: Public clonotypes, an uncommon group, contracted or remained stable on treatment. Clonality was higher at ibrutinib response and returned toward baseline at progression. Baseline clonality was higher than in age-matched healthy donors and moved in step with circulating CD8+ T-cell counts.

Here immunoSEQ multiplex PCR was the method, and the copy in TCRdb shows in-frame clones only, minus some. The sample has 150,000 to 200,000 clones; nearly 90% are singletons. On this clone itself: The antigen is not known.

The sequencing used PBMCs, collected at disease progression, from a patient treated with ibrutinib. The source of this sequence is a human donor with chronic lymphocytic leukemia.

This CDR3 reads CASSIAGFGYTF. CDR3 DNA sequence: TGTGCCAGTAGTATAGCCGGGTTTGGCTACACCTTC. The V gene is TRBV19, the J gene TRBJ1-2; no clear D. The V and J ends lost 1 base and 7 bases respectively, with 7 bases between them. The CDR3 has 12 amino acids. Per the germline V gene, CDR1 is LNHDA and CDR2 is SQIVND (reference sequence).